This TCR beta chain was captured by sequencing in a study of T cell repertoires in aging, cancer and after chemotherapy (dated by TCRdb to 2018 to 2020). A note on the overall study: Donors spanned six age groups from 30 or younger to 70 or older, with at least three individuals per group. In total, the full dataset held some 8.2 million TCR reads. Healthy donor control TCR repertoires were recorded over several months to years and showed clear clonal overlap across re-sampling. A cohort of under 250 cancer patients (over 90 with hematological and approximately 120 with solid cancers) was assembled, and 100 or so healthy donors were included as a reference group. To look at immunoaging and at how T cells reconstitute after chemotherapy, the study profiled TCR beta repertoires in peripheral blood from both healthy donors and cancer patients. General study outcomes and caveats: Median generation probability increased over the chemotherapy interval in both cancer cohorts, suggesting repertoire reconstitution through rebound thymic output. Compared with age-matched healthy donors, untreated patients with either hematological or solid cancers had significantly lower TCR diversity in the blood along with higher clonality. It was noted by the authors that conclusions about immunological memory after chemotherapy cannot be drawn from the repertoire data. In healthy donors, the decline in TCR diversity with age was mainly due to loss of richness, whereas in cancer patients loss of evenness also played a role.

The trim is 4 bases for V and 5 bases for J, with a gap of 12 bases between the germline ends. Looking up the germline V gene yields CDR1 SGHDT and CDR2 YYEEEE. The CDR3 spans 13 residues, from the cysteine through the phenylalanine. Solely the CDR3 DNA is kept, with 39 bases framed from the first base. This clonotype is considered medium-sized (0.01 to 0.1%). This receptor's antigen is unknown. No base-level quality is on record; no much larger clone is a single base apart. Rearranged TRB sequences spanning V, D and J segments were amplified by multiplex touch-down PCR using a mixed TRB-A/B primer pool. Illumina adapters and sample indices were added to the amplicons in two consecutive PCR reactions performed with Phusion HS II polymerase. Amplicons were gel-purified using the NucleoSpin Gel and PCR Clean-up kit and were subsequently checked with Qubit and an Agilent 2100 Bioanalyzer. Sequencing of libraries was carried out on an Illumina MiSeq in 600-cycle, single-indexed, paired-end runs. The paper's processing steps were these. MiXCR versions 2.12 and 3.0.5 were used to process the TRB sequences. A clone was defined as each unique CDR3 nucleotide sequence, and only productive sequences supported by at least two reads were kept. The repertoire metrics were Shannon diversity, evenness, clonality (calculated as one minus evenness), and diversity profiles parameterized by alpha from 0 to 5. The IGoR algorithm was used to calculate generation probabilities of clones in the paired pre- and post-chemotherapy samples. TCRdb applied fastp at Q25 and MiXCR to the public reads, then kept only in-frame beta chains. Each record represents a unique CDR3 protein, reported with the most common genes and DNA among its rows. What appears here as the V and J calls and clone size reflects TCRdb's work, not the paper's. This sample is represented by some 2,100 distinct CDR3 sequences; 27% of them were singletons. The ten most abundant clones make up 10% to 15% of the sample.

TCR beta rearrangements were amplified from genomic DNA isolated from peripheral blood, not from sorted cells or RNA. The chain couples TRBV5-6 to TRBJ1-1; there is no confident call for the D gene. What was sequenced was blood. The TCR comes from a human donor in good health. The DNA sequence reads TGTGCCAGCAGCCAAGTCCCGACAACTGAAGCTTTCTTT. It translates to CASSQVPTTEAFF.